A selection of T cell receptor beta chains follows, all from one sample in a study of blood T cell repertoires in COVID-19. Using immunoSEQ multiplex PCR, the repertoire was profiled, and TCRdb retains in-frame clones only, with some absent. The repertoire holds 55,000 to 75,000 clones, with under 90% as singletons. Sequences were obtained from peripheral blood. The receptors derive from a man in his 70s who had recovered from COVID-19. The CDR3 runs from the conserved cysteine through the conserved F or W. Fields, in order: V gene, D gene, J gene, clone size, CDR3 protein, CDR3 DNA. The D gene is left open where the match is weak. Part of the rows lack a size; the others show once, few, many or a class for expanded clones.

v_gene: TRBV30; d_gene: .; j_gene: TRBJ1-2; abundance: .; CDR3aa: CAWSRGWGDGYTF; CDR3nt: TGTGCCTGGAGTCGCGGATGGGGGGATGGCTACACCTTC
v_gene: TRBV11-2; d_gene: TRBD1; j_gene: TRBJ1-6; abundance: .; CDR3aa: CASSLDSGQGYNSPLHF; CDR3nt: TGTGCCAGCAGCTTAGACTCGGGACAGGGCTATAATTCACCCCTCCACTTT
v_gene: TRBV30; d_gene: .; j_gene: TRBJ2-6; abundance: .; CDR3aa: CAWTRGSAGANVLTF; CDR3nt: TGTGCCTGGACCAGGGGTTCGGCTGGGGCCAACGTCCTGACTTTC
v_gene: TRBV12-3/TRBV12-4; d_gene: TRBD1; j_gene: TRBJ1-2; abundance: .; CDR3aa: CASSPGQMFGYTF; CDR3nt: TGTGCCAGCAGTCCGGGACAGATGTTTGGCTACACCTTC
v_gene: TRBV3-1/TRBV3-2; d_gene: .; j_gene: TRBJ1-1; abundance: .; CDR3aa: CASSLEGRGNTEAFF; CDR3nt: TGTGCCAGCAGCCTCGAGGGGAGGGGAAACACTGAAGCTTTCTTT
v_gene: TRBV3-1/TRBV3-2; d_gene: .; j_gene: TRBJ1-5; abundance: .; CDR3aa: CASSQDRGVQPQHF; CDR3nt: TGTGCCAGCAGCCAAGATCGGGGGGTCCAGCCCCAGCATTTT
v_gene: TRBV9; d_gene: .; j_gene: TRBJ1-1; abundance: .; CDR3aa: CASSVAPNTEAFF; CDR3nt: TGTGCCAGCAGCGTAGCTCCCAACACTGAAGCTTTCTTT
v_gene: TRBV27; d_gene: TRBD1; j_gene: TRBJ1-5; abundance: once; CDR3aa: CASSLGQDHQPQHF; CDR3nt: TGTGCCAGCAGTTTAGGACAGGACCATCAGCCCCAGCATTTT
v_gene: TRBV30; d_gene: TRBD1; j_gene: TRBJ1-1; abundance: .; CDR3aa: CAWRYRGQYTEAFF; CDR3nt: TGTGCCTGGAGGTACAGGGGCCAATACACTGAAGCTTTCTTT
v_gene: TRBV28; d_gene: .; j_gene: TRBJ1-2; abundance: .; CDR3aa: CASSPVLPGGLKGYTF; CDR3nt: TGTGCCAGCAGTCCGGTCCTTCCGGGGGGGCTGAAGGGCTACACCTTC
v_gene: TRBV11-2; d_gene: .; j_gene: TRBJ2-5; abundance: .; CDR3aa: CASSLGGRETQYF; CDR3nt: TGTGCCAGCAGCTTAGGGGGGAGGGAGACCCAGTACTTC
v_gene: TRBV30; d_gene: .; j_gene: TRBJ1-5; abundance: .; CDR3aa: CAWSVYSNQPQHF; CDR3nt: TGTGCCTGGAGTGTTTATAGCAATCAGCCCCAGCATTTT
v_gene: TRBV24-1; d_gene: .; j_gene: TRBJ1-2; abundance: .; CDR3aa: CATSDPRVGSMSYTF; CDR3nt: TGTGCCACCAGTGATCCCAGGGTGGGTTCTATGAGCTACACCTTC
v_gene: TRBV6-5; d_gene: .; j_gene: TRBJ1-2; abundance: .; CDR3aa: CASSYGANGYTF; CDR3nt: TGTGCCAGCAGTTACGGAGCCAATGGCTACACCTTC
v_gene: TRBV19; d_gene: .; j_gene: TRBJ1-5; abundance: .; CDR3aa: CASARGVGTNQPQHF; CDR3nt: TGTGCCAGCGCTCGCGGAGTGGGGACTAATCAGCCCCAGCATTTT
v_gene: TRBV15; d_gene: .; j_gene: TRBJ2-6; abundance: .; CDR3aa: CATSRELSGANVLTF; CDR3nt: TGTGCCACCAGCAGAGAATTATCTGGGGCCAACGTCCTGACTTTC
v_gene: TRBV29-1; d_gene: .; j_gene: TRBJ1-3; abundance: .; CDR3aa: CSVGSPGGNTIYF; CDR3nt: TGCAGCGTGGGGAGCCCGGGGGGAAACACCATATATTTT
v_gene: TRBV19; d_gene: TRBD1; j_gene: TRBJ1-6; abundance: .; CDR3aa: CASSILTGGSPLHF; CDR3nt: TGTGCCAGTAGTATTCTTACAGGGGGCTCACCCCTCCACTTT